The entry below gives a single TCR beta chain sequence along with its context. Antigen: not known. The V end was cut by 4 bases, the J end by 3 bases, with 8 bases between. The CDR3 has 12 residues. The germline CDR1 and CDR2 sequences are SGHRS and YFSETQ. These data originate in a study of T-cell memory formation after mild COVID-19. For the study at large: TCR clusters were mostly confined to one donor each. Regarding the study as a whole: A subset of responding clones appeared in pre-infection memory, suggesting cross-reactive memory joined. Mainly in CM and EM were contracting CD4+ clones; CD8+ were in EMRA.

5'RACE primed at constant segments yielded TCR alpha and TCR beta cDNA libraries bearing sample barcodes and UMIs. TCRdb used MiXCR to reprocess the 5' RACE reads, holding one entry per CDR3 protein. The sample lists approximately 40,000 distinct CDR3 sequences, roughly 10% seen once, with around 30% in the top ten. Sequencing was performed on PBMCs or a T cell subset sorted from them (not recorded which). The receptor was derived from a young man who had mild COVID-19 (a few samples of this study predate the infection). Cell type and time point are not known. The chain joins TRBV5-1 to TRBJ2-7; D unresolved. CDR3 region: CASSREYYEQYF. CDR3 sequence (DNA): TGCGCCAGCAGCCGTGAGTACTACGAGCAGTACTTC.